Shown below are 8 T cell receptor beta chains from a single sample sequenced in a study of beta chain features in type 1 diabetes. Which antigens these TCRs recognize remains unknown. The whole isolated RNA underwent reverse transcription, so sequencing captured expressed TCRB transcripts. Assay used: immunoSEQ multiplex PCR; TCRdb lists only in-frame clones, some missing. The sample yields 250,000 to 300,000 clones, 13% to 15% seen once. Overall study findings and caveats: Among patients with Type 1 diabetes, TCRB CDR3s were moderately but significantly shorter in every one of the four CD4+ subsets.

Sequenced: naive CD4+ T cells from blood. The receptors stem from a man aged 30-40 years with type 1 diabetes.

This clone came up a few times. The V call is TRBV27, the J call TRBJ2-7; D perhaps matches TRBD1 (5 bases). The CDR3 has 13 residues. The germline CDR1 and CDR2 sequences are MNHEY and SMNVEV (reference sequence). The V end was cut by 2 bases, the J end by 6 bases, with 11 bases between. CDR3: CASSLQGSGEQYF. DNA of the CDR3: TGTGCCAGCAGTTTACAGGGTTCGGGCGAGCAGTACTTC.

The chain couples TRBV5-1 to TRBJ2-2; no reliable D call. V gave up 0 bases and J gave up 0 bases, with 6 bases separating them. Germline CDR1 and CDR2: SGHRS and YFSETQ. This CDR3 is built from 15 residues. CDR3 nucleotide sequence: TGCGCCAGCAGCTTGGGGGCTACGAACACCGGGGAGCTGTTTTTT. It yields the protein CASSLGATNTGELFF.

Only a few counts were recorded for this clone. The rearrangement links TRBV4-2 to TRBJ2-2; D possibly corresponds to TRBD2 (5 bases). Trimming took off 1 base at V and 6 bases at J, with 15 bases between the two ends. CDR1 LGHNA and CDR2 YNFKEQ come from the germline V gene. The CDR3 runs to 16 residues. This CDR3 is CASSQVLGGSAGELFF. Here the CDR3 DNA reads TGTGCCAGCAGCCAAGTCTTGGGTGGGAGTGCCGGGGAGCTGTTTTTT.

The table lists this clone with a few counts. The rearrangement uses TRBV7-2 and TRBJ2-5; D might be TRBD2 (6 bases). V gave up 5 bases and J gave up 1 base, with 17 bases separating them. Germline CDR1 reads SGHTA; CDR2 reads FQGNSA. This CDR3 spans 16 amino acids. The CDR3 here is CASSQYRGTVQETQYF. The CDR3 DNA follows: TGTGCCAGCAGCCAATACAGAGGGACTGTCCAAGAGACCCAGTACTTC.

This clone was detected only a few times. This rearrangement joins TRBV5-1 to TRBJ2-1, with 15 positions matching TRBD2. This CDR3 is built from 16 residues. Germline values: CDR1 SGHRS, CDR2 YFSETQ. V lost 5 bases to trimming and J lost 8 bases; unmatched junction nucleotides: 8. CDR3 coding DNA: TGCGCCAGCAGGGGACTAGCGGGAGGACCGGGGGATGAGCAGTTCTTC. It codes for CASRGLAGGPGDEQFF. Full variable domain (outside the CDR3, taken from reference TRBV5-1 and TRBJ2-1): KAGVTQTPRYLIKTRGQQVTLSCSPISGHRSVSWYQQTPGQGLQFLFEYFSETQRNKGNFPGRFSGRQFSNSRSEMNVSTLELGDSALYLCASRGLAGGPGDEQFFGPGTRLTVL.

This clone occurred a few times. This chain joins TRBV9 and TRBJ2-7; D gene uncertain. Germline assignment: CDR1 SGDLS and CDR2 YYNGEE. This CDR3 contains 14 residues. Deletions cut 0 bases from V and 7 bases from J, with 14 bases between. The CDR3 sequence is CASSVGVITDEQYF. CDR3 DNA: TGTGCCAGCAGCGTAGGGGTGATTACAGATGAGCAGTACTTC. The full variable domain, its missing parts supplied by reference TRBV9 and TRBJ2-7, is DSGVTQTPKHLITATGQRVTLRCSPRSGDLSVYWYQQSLDQGLQFLIQYYNGEERAKGNILERFSAQQFPDLHSELNLSSLELGDSALYFCASSVGVITDEQYFGPGTRLTVT.

Only a few counts were recorded for this clone. This chain uses TRBV5-4 with TRBJ2-7; maybe TRBD1 (6 bases). The germline V and J ends were trimmed by 2 bases and 4 bases, with 13 bases remaining between them. CDR1 is SGHNT and CDR2 is YYREEE in the germline V gene (reference sequence). The CDR3 length is 14 residues. As DNA, the CDR3 is TGTGCCAGCAGCTTTCCCGGACAGACTTACGAGCAGTACTTC. This gives the protein CASSFPGQTYEQYF. The complete variable domain, with remaining parts taken from reference TRBV5-4 and TRBJ2-7, reads ETGVTQSPTHLIKTRGQQVTLRCSSQSGHNTVSWYQQALGQGPQFIFQYYREEENGRGNFPPRFSGLQFPNYSSELNVNALELDDSALYLCASSFPGQTYEQYFGPGTRLTVT.

The V gene is TRBV7-9, the J gene TRBJ1-1, with D uncertain. V lost 5 bases and J lost 5, with 18 bases in between. CDR1 and CDR2 from the germline V gene are SEHNR and FQNEAQ (reference sequence). The CDR3 length is 15 residues. In DNA, the CDR3 is TGTGCCAGCAGCCCTTGGGCGTCGGAGGGAACTGAAGCTTTCTTT. Encoded protein: CASSPWASEGTEAFF.